These 21 T cell receptor beta chains were sequenced from one sample in a study of beta chain features in type 1 diabetes. Whole-study results and caveats: Across all four CD4+ subsets, people with type 1 diabetes showed modestly shorter TCRB CDR3s.

Their antigens remain unidentified. As every portion of the isolated RNA was reverse transcribed, the sequencing read expressed TCRB transcripts. TCRdb's copy holds only in-frame clones and misses some; the assay was immunoSEQ multiplex PCR. In the table there are about 700,000 clones, around 15% of which are singletons. The sequenced sample was naive CD4+ T cells from blood. These receptors came from a man aged 18 to 30 with type 1 diabetes.

The V and J genes are TRBV11-3 and TRBJ2-1; D unresolved. The V end lost 8 bases, the J end lost 6 bases, and 8 bases lay between the germline ends. The CDR3 length is 11 residues. Germline CDR1 and CDR2: SGHNT and YENEEA. Written as DNA, the CDR3 is TGTGCCAGCTTCAAGGGCAATGAGCAGTTCTTC. It yields the protein CASFKGNEQFF.

The chain joins TRBV5-4 to TRBJ1-5; 7 nucleotides align to TRBD1. Germline lookup yields CDR1 SGHNT and CDR2 YYREEE (reference sequence). The CDR3 contains 16 residues. The V gene end was trimmed by 0 bases and the J gene end by 3 bases; junction bases not matched to a gene: 6. CDR3 bases: TGTGCCAGCAGCTTGGCCGGGACAGAACACAATCAGCCCCAGCATTTT. It translates to CASSLAGTEHNQPQHF.

This clone was detected only a few times. The chain links TRBV11-2 to TRBJ2-6; D is ambiguous. CDR3 length: 15 residues. CDR1 and CDR2 (germline): SGHAT, FQNNGV. Deletions cut 2 bases from V and 1 base from J, with 6 bases between. CDR3: CASSLSSSGANVLTF. CDR3 nucleotides: TGTGCCAGCAGCTTATCTTCGTCTGGGGCCAACGTCCTGACTTTC.

The chain couples TRBV6-5 to TRBJ1-4; D might be TRBD1 (5 bases). Looked up from germline, CDR1 is MNHEY and CDR2 is SVGAGI. V dropped 6 bases and J dropped 6 bases, with 17 bases sitting between them. CDR3 length: 15 amino acids. The CDR3 loop is CASRLWGYQDEKLFF. The CDR3 DNA reads TGTGCCAGCAGACTCTGGGGGTACCAGGATGAAAAACTGTTTTTT.

This clone was observed a handful of times. Here the CDR3 DNA reads TGTGCCAGCAGTGAAGGATTGTCCGGGACACCGAACACTGAAGCTTTCTTT. Translation: CASSEGLSGTPNTEAFF. V and J are TRBV6-1 and TRBJ1-1, with a possible D match to TRBD1 (6 bases). V was shortened by 1 base and J by 1 base, with 16 bases between the two germline ends. Germline lookup yields CDR1 MNHNS and CDR2 SASEGT. The CDR3 is 17 residues long.

The chain combines TRBV6-5 with TRBJ2-7, with TRBD2 as a possible D gene (6 bases). In germline, CDR1 is MNHEY, CDR2 SVGAGI. Between the trimmed V and J ends, which lost 5 bases and 0 bases, there was a span of 11 bases. The CDR3 length is 14 residues. Here the CDR3 reads CASSRGGYSYEQYF. CDR3 DNA sequence: TGTGCCAGCAGTCGTGGAGGGTACTCCTACGAGCAGTACTTC.

The chain recombines TRBV6-5 with TRBJ2-3; D is uncertain. V was pared by 0 bases and J by 3 bases, with 10 bases between. In germline, CDR1 is MNHEY, CDR2 SVGAGI. The CDR3 totals 15 residues. The CDR3 spells CASSYSSLSTDTQYF. The CDR3, as DNA: TGTGCCAGCAGTTACTCGAGCCTGAGTACAGATACGCAGTATTTT.

This rearrangement joins TRBV19 to TRBJ2-3, with TRBD2 matching over 12 bases. V was clipped by 4 bases and J by 12 bases; unmatched bases: 8. The germline gives CDR1 LNHDA, CDR2 SQIVND (reference sequence). The CDR3 is 14 residues long. The CDR3 coding sequence is TGTGCCAGTAGTACGACTAGCGGGGGCCCGACACAGTATTTT. Translation: CASSTTSGGPTQYF.

This clone was seen more than once but under ten times. The chain couples TRBV27 to TRBJ1-4; 7 nucleotides align to TRBD1. The ends lost 4 bases at V and 4 bases at J; junction bases unmatched: 6. Germline-derived CDR1 and CDR2 are MNHEY and SMNVEV (reference sequence). This CDR3 is 15 amino acids long. CDR3 sequence: CASSSTGLGNEKLFF. DNA of the CDR3: TGTGCCAGCAGTTCGACAGGGTTGGGTAATGAAAAACTGTTTTTT.

This CDR3 is CASSSGTSGFYEQYF. Written as DNA, the CDR3 is TGTGCCAGCAGCTCCGGGACTAGCGGATTCTACGAGCAGTACTTC. The rearrangement uses TRBV5-4 and TRBJ2-7; 11 bases agree with TRBD2. The J segment lost 3 bases and the V segment lost 3 bases, leaving 5 bases of the junction unmatched. The CDR3 covers 15 residues. Germline CDR1 SGHNT, CDR2 YYREEE (reference sequence). The variable domain in full, with the rest retrieved from reference TRBV5-4 and TRBJ2-7, is ETGVTQSPTHLIKTRGQQVTLRCSSQSGHNTVSWYQQALGQGPQFIFQYYREEENGRGNFPPRFSGLQFPNYSSELNVNALELDDSALYLCASSSGTSGFYEQYFGPGTRLTVT.

The rearrangement joins TRBV5-1 to TRBJ2-5, with D unclear. CDR1 is SGHRS, CDR2 YFSETQ, per germline. The length of the CDR3 is 13 residues. Deletions cut 0 bases from V and 9 bases from J, with 12 bases between. CDR3 bases: TGCGCCAGCAGCTTGGATAGGCTGGCGGCCCAGTACTTC. Its protein product is CASSLDRLAAQYF.

V gene TRBV5-1 combines with J gene TRBJ2-5; TRBD2 is a possible D gene (5 bases). V dropped 4 bases and J dropped 5 bases, with 18 bases sitting between them. Germline loops: CDR1 SGHRS, CDR2 YFSETQ. The CDR3 loop spans 15 amino acids. The CDR3 here is CASSPEGSVWETQYF. The CDR3 DNA is TGCGCCAGCAGCCCCGAGGGCAGTGTTTGGGAGACCCAGTACTTC.

V gene TRBV7-9 combines with J gene TRBJ2-7; D perhaps matches TRBD1 (6 bases). The CDR3 is 15 amino acids. Germline CDR1 SEHNR, CDR2 FQNEAQ (reference sequence). V shed 1 base and J shed 0 bases, with 10 bases lying between them. CDR3 sequence reads: CASSLGGGLSYEQYF. The CDR3, as DNA: TGTGCCAGCAGCTTAGGTGGGGGCCTCTCCTACGAGCAGTACTTC.

The chain combines TRBV29-1 with TRBJ2-1; no reliable D call. This CDR3 comprises 11 residues. V was shortened by 4 bases and J by 5 bases, with 6 bases between the two germline ends. Germline loops: CDR1 SQVTM, CDR2 ANQGSEA. The CDR3 sequence is CSVGPDNEQFF. CDR3 nucleotides: TGCAGCGTTGGGCCCGACAATGAGCAGTTCTTC.

This clone showed up just a few times. This chain links TRBV29-1 with TRBJ1-2; a possible D gene is TRBD1 (6 bases). Germline V CDR1 and CDR2: SQVTM, ANQGSEA. The ends were cut back, 1 base at V and 4 bases at J, with 13 bases in the middle. The CDR3 runs 14 residues. CDR3 in DNA: TGCAGCGTTGAAGGGACAGCATCAAGCTATGGCTACACCTTC. Amino acid sequence: CSVEGTASSYGYTF.

This chain connects TRBV2 to TRBJ2-7; TRBD2 matches 8 bases. The CDR3 is made up of 15 amino acids. V dropped 4 bases and J dropped 9; count of bases not matched to a gene: 14. CDR1 is SNHLY, CDR2 FYNNEI, per germline. In DNA, the CDR3 is TGTGCCAGCAGTGGGATCTCGGGGGGGCCCTCGGGGCAGTACTTC. Translating gives CASSGISGGPSGQYF.

This clone appeared a few times. The chain uses TRBV18 and TRBJ2-1; 9 nucleotides align to TRBD2. Trimming cost V 0 bases and J 1 base; bases outside gene matches: 4. The V gene's germline CDR1 is KGHSH and CDR2 LQKENI. The CDR3 runs to 17 residues. CDR3 nucleotide sequence: TGTGCCAGCTCACCACCGGGCGGGGGGGCTTCCTACAATGAGCAGTTCTTC. As protein: CASSPPGGGASYNEQFF.

This clone has just a few counts. The gene calls are TRBV10-2 and TRBJ1-2; a possible D gene is TRBD1 (5 bases). The CDR3 totals 12 residues. The V and J ends lost 4 bases and 8 bases respectively, with 11 bases between them. Germline assignment: CDR1 WSHSY and CDR2 SAAADI. CDR3 DNA sequence: TGCGCCAGCAGTGCGGGGGTTGGCGGCTACACCTTC. Its translation: CASSAGVGGYTF.

This clone was seen a handful of times. The J gene is TRBJ1-1, the V gene TRBV30; D might be TRBD1 (5 bases). Trimming took 5 bases from V and 7 from J, leaving 11 bases between them. CDR1 GTSNPN and CDR2 SVGIG come from the germline V gene (reference sequence). The CDR3 consists of 11 residues. CDR3 in amino acids: CAWDRRDEAFF. The CDR3 nucleotides are TGTGCCTGGGACAGACGAGATGAAGCTTTCTTT.

The rearrangement joins TRBV28 to TRBJ1-4; D perhaps matches TRBD1 (5 bases). The germline CDR1 and CDR2 sequences are MDHEN and SYDVKM. Trimming removed 6 bases at V and 1 base at J, with 9 bases between. The CDR3 is made up of 14 amino acids. This chain's CDR3 is CASRRTGTNEKLFF. The CDR3 DNA reads TGTGCCAGCAGGCGAACAGGAACTAATGAAAAACTGTTTTTT.

The V gene is TRBV4-2, the J gene TRBJ2-2; a possible D gene is TRBD2 (6 bases). Trimming took off 3 bases at V and 7 bases at J, with 12 bases between the two ends. Germline values: CDR1 LGHNA, CDR2 YNFKEQ. The CDR3 consists of 14 residues. CDR3 in DNA: TGTGCCAGCAGCCACTACGGGGGAGACGGGGAGCTGTTTTTT. Translation: CASSHYGGDGELFF.